Each of the 25 T cell receptor beta chains below was sequenced from the same sample in a study of cytotoxic CD8 clonotypes in ibrutinib-treated CLL. Only in-frame clones appear in the TCRdb table, and some are missing; sequencing was by immunoSEQ multiplex PCR. The sample contains some 98,000 clones, 70% to 85% of which appear only once. Sequencing was performed on PBMCs, taken after 12 months of ibrutinib treatment. The receptor set was obtained from a human donor with chronic lymphocytic leukemia.

In DNA form, the CDR3 reads TGTGCCAGCAGTTGGACAGGGGCCTACGAGCAGTACTTC. Translating gives CASSWTGAYEQYF. The V call is TRBV7-2, the J call TRBJ2-7; 9 bases agree with TRBD1. Germline values: CDR1 SGHTA, CDR2 FQGNSA. The CDR3 totals 13 residues. V lost 6 bases, J lost 2 bases, and 2 bases stayed unmatched.

V gene TRBV7-3 combines with J gene TRBJ2-7; D gene ambiguous. The germline CDR1 and CDR2 sequences are SGHTA and FQGTGA. The CDR3 is 16 amino acids. V lost 2 bases and J 4 bases, leaving 18 bases between the germline ends. The CDR3 DNA is TGTGCCAGCAGCTTAGGCTCGGGCTTCTTCGAGTACGAGCAGTACTTC. Translating gives CASSLGSGFFEYEQYF.

The chain uses TRBV5-1 and TRBJ2-2; D is perhaps TRBD2 (7 bases). Germline lookup yields CDR1 SGHRS and CDR2 YFSETQ. Between the trimmed V and J ends, which lost 3 bases and 0 bases, there was a span of 15 bases. CDR3 size: 17 residues. The CDR3 is CASSYAGASSNTGELFF. For the CDR3, the DNA is TGCGCCAGCAGCTATGCGGGGGCGTCCTCGAACACCGGGGAGCTGTTTTTT.

The chain is built from TRBV12-5 and TRBJ2-2; the D call may be TRBD1 or TRBD2 (6 bases each). The germline V gene encodes CDR1 LGHNT and CDR2 FRNRAP. The CDR3 has 15 amino acids. V was pared by 0 bases and J by 3 bases, with 8 bases between. CDR3 loop: CASGLVRGDTGELFF. CDR3 nucleotide sequence: TGTGCTAGTGGTTTGGTGAGGGGGGACACCGGGGAGCTGTTTTTT.

There are a few counts of this clone. V usage is TRBV2 and J usage is TRBJ2-4, with a weak D call TRBD2 (6 bases). In germline, CDR1 is SNHLY, CDR2 FYNNEI. V was pared by 0 bases and J by 9 bases, with 21 bases between. The CDR3 extends over 17 amino acids. CDR3 sequence reads: CASSEAQTIAGRFIQYF. CDR3 nucleotide sequence: TGTGCCAGCAGTGAAGCACAGACGATTGCAGGGAGGTTCATTCAGTACTTC.

The V gene is TRBV7-9, the J gene TRBJ1-2; 7 bases agree with TRBD1. The CDR3 has 17 amino acids. V lost 1 base to trimming and J lost 0 bases; unmatched junction nucleotides: 8. The germline gives CDR1 SEHNR, CDR2 FQNEAQ (reference sequence). DNA of the CDR3: TGTGCCAGCAGCTTAGGACGACAGGGACTAGCTAACTATGGCTACACCTTC. It specifies CASSLGRQGLANYGYTF.

This chain links TRBV5-4 with TRBJ2-2; no clear D. V was shortened by 4 bases and J by 3 bases, with 13 bases between the two germline ends. This CDR3 comprises 15 residues. CDR1 is SGHNT and CDR2 is YYREEE in the germline V gene (reference sequence). CDR3 in DNA: TGTGCCAGCAGCGGAACGGTCGGAGACACCGGGGAGCTGTTTTTT. This translates into CASSGTVGDTGELFF.

The rearrangement links TRBV6-1 to TRBJ1-3; D unclear. The CDR3 consists of 10 residues. V was pared by 7 bases and J by 6 bases, with 4 bases between. Germline assignment: CDR1 MNHNS and CDR2 SASEGT. The CDR3 protein is CASIENTIYF. The CDR3 bases are TGTGCCAGCATCGAAAACACCATATATTTT.

This chain connects TRBV25-1 to TRBJ1-1; D not resolved. The CDR3 loop spans 12 amino acids. Trimming left V 7 bases short and J 10 bases short, with 16 bases between. CDR1 MGHDK and CDR2 SYGVNS come from the germline V gene. CDR3 DNA: TGTGCCAGCACCGACCCGGCCCTGAGAGCTTTCTTT. Amino acid sequence: CASTDPALRAFF.

CDR3 amino acids: CAWTPKSSYGYTF. The CDR3 DNA reads as TGTGCCTGGACCCCGAAATCCTCCTATGGCTACACCTTC. The V gene is TRBV30, the J gene TRBJ1-2; no reliable D call. CDR3 size: 13 residues. V was shortened by 4 bases and J by 4 bases, with 13 bases between the two germline ends. Germline V CDR1 and CDR2: GTSNPN, SVGIG (reference sequence).

V gene TRBV4-2 combines with J gene TRBJ1-2; TRBD1 matches 7 bases. The CDR3 has 14 residues. Germline assignment: CDR1 LGHNA and CDR2 YNFKEQ. With V trimmed by 4 bases and J by 6 bases, 8 bases remained unmatched. As DNA, the CDR3 is TGTGCCAGCAGCCCACAGACAGGGCAGGATGGCTACACCTTC. It specifies CASSPQTGQDGYTF.

The gene calls are TRBV7-2 and TRBJ1-2, with D perhaps matching TRBD1 (6 bases). Trimming removed 3 bases from V and 2 bases from J, with 13 bases in between. CDR1 and CDR2 from the germline V gene are SGHTA and FQGNSA. This CDR3 has 15 amino acids. CDR3 residues: CASSLRGAQNYGYTF. Here the CDR3 DNA reads TGTGCCAGCAGCTTGCGGGGGGCGCAAAACTATGGCTACACCTTC.

J is TRBJ2-7 and V is TRBV6-5; D gene uncertain. V was shortened by 5 bases and J by 6 bases, with 8 bases between the two germline ends. Germline V CDR1 and CDR2: MNHEY, SVGAGI. The CDR3 extends over 11 amino acids. CDR3 sequence (DNA): TGTGCCAGCAGTGAATTTGGCGAGCAGTACTTC. This codes for CASSEFGEQYF.

The gene calls are TRBV21-1 and TRBJ1-2; TRBD1 is the table's D call and was not checked against the DNA. TRBV21-1 is a pseudogene locus. This CDR3 is 14 amino acids long. CDR3 sequence: CASVLHTANYGYTF. The CDR3 DNA is TGTGCCAGCGTCCTTCACACAGCTAACTATGGCTACACCTTC.

This chain joins TRBV6-1 and TRBJ1-1; 7 bases are a match to TRBD1. Germline V gene sequence: CDR1 MNHNS, CDR2 SASEGT. The V and J ends lost 5 bases and 5 bases, in that order; junction bases with no gene match: 8. This CDR3 region has 14 residues. The CDR3 DNA is TGTGCCAGCAGTCACCCACAGGGGAGGACTGAAGCTTTCTTT. Translated: CASSHPQGRTEAFF.

V is TRBV4-2 and J is TRBJ2-1; no definite D call. Trimming removed 0 bases at V and 8 bases at J, with 17 bases between. The CDR3 extends over 16 amino acids. Germline CDR1 reads LGHNA; CDR2 reads YNFKEQ. The CDR3 sequence is CASSQEPPLGCDEQFF. The CDR3 coding sequence is TGTGCCAGCAGCCAAGAACCCCCGTTGGGGTGCGATGAGCAGTTCTTC.

The V and J genes are TRBV7-2 and TRBJ2-1, with 11 bases aligning to TRBD1. The junction had 4 bases not matched to a gene; V was cut back by 5 bases and J by 1 base. The CDR3 runs 16 residues. Per germline, CDR1 SGHTA and CDR2 FQGNSA. CDR3 loop: CASSPRDRGSYNEQFF. The CDR3 bases are TGTGCCAGCAGCCCCCGGGACAGGGGGTCCTACAATGAGCAGTTCTTC.

The chain combines TRBV7-9 with TRBJ2-5; D may be TRBD2 (5 bases). This CDR3 has 14 residues. The V gene's germline CDR1 is SEHNR and CDR2 FQNEAQ (reference sequence). The V end lost 1 base, the J end lost 5 bases, and 11 bases lay between the germline ends. CDR3 sequence reads: CASSLGLLGETQYF. The DNA of the CDR3 is TGTGCCAGCAGCTTAGGGCTACTAGGGGAGACCCAGTACTTC.

The chain couples TRBV7-9 to TRBJ2-3; the D gene is possibly TRBD1 (5 bases). Germline lookup yields CDR1 SEHNR and CDR2 FQNEAQ (reference sequence). V lost 1 base to trimming and J lost 5 bases, with 13 bases between them. The CDR3 totals 15 residues. The CDR3 DNA is TGTGCCAGCAGCTTAGGATCCCACAGGAAAGATACGCAGTATTTT. Translated: CASSLGSHRKDTQYF.

CDR3 bases: TGTGCCGGGCGACAGGATGGGAATTCACCCCTCCACTTT. It encodes CAGRQDGNSPLHF. This chain links TRBV30 with TRBJ1-6, with D possibly being TRBD1 (6 bases). V dropped 8 bases and J dropped 7 bases, with 15 bases sitting between them. Germline V lookup: CDR1 GTSNPN, CDR2 SVGIG (reference sequence). This CDR3 comprises 13 residues.

The chain joins TRBV27 to TRBJ2-2; 14 bases fit TRBD2. Trimming at V came to 3 bases and at J to 2 bases, leaving 5 bases not matched to a gene. The CDR3 is 18 residues long. Per germline, CDR1 MNHEY and CDR2 SMNVEV (reference sequence). The CDR3 DNA reads TGTGCCAGCAGTTTCGGACTAGCGGGGGGCCCTAACACCGGGGAGCTGTTTTTT. It is translated as CASSFGLAGGPNTGELFF.

The chain couples TRBV28 to TRBJ2-2; D is possibly TRBD1 (5 bases). V was shortened by 2 bases and J by 6 bases, with 13 bases between the two germline ends. The CDR3 consists of 15 residues. Germline V gene sequence: CDR1 MDHEN, CDR2 SYDVKM. The CDR3 coding sequence is TGTGCCAGCAGTTTAGGTGGGGCCCCTTCCGGGGAGCTGTTTTTT. Translation gives CASSLGGAPSGELFF.

The V call is TRBV10-2, the J call TRBJ2-3; D is ambiguous. V dropped 1 base and J dropped 5 bases, with 4 bases sitting between them. This CDR3 is 12 amino acids long. Germline CDR1 reads WSHSY; CDR2 reads SAAADI. The CDR3 region has the DNA TGCGCCAGCAGTGAGTGGGGAGATACGCAGTATTTT. It yields the protein CASSEWGDTQYF.

This clone was seen a few times. The chain couples TRBV20-1 to TRBJ2-7, with no clear D. V lost 6 bases and J 7 bases, leaving 10 bases between the germline ends. Germline V lookup: CDR1 DFQATT, CDR2 SNEGSKA (reference sequence). The CDR3 runs to 10 residues. CDR3 loop: CSASSAEQYF. In nucleotides, the CDR3 is TGCAGTGCCTCCTCCGCGGAGCAGTACTTC.

The V call is TRBV19, the J call TRBJ1-5; tentatively, D is TRBD1 (5 bases). The germline gives CDR1 LNHDA, CDR2 SQIVND (reference sequence). This CDR3 region has 15 residues. Trimming took 8 bases from V and 8 from J, leaving 22 bases between them. In DNA form, the CDR3 reads TGTGCCAGTCGCAACCTGGGGGGGATTGGGGAGCCCCAGCATTTT. Translation gives CASRNLGGIGEPQHF.